One sample yielded the 18 T cell receptor beta chains listed below, sequenced in a study of T cells in Graves' hyperthyroidism and ophthalmopathy. Amplified TCR beta CDR3 regions came from RNA transcripts. RT-PCR in the first round (using the HTBI primer set) targeted the TCR CDR3. TCRdb called the multiplex PCR reads again in MiXCR, with one record for every CDR3 protein. This table holds 550,000 to 700,000 distinct CDR3 sequences, roughly 14% found once. The specimen sequenced was blood. All receptors come from a woman aged 40 to 50 with Graves' ophthalmopathy.

This clonotype was seen a handful of times. This CDR3 reads CAITPLAGGPGGANVLTF. The DNA of the CDR3 is TGTGCCATCACCCCACTAGCGGGAGGGCCCGGAGGGGCCAACGTCCTGACTTTC. The genes are TRBV10-3 and TRBJ2-6; 13 positions match TRBD2. The ends lost 7 bases at V and 4 bases at J; junction bases unmatched: 10. Germline CDR1 and CDR2: ENHRY and SYGVKD. The CDR3 runs to 18 residues.

In its sample, this clonotype was seen many times. The genes are TRBV9 and TRBJ1-1; D gene ambiguous. V lost 4 bases to trimming and J lost 9 bases, with 19 bases between them. CDR1 and CDR2 (germline): SGDLS, YYNGEE. There are 14 residues in the CDR3. The CDR3 sequence: CASSPREVPTKAFF. The CDR3 nucleotides read TGTGCCAGCAGCCCTCGCGAGGTACCGACGAAAGCTTTCTTT. The variable domain in full, completed from reference TRBV9 and TRBJ1-1, reads DSGVTQTPKHLITATGQRVTLRCSPRSGDLSVYWYQQSLDQGLQFLIQYYNGEERAKGNILERFSAQQFPDLHSELNLSSLELGDSALYFCASSPREVPTKAFFGQGTRLTVV.

This clonotype came up a few times. This rearrangement joins TRBV30 to TRBJ2-3; D is perhaps TRBD2 (6 bases). Germline values: CDR1 GTSNPN, CDR2 SVGIG (reference sequence). This CDR3 spans 16 amino acids. Deletions cut 4 bases from V and 0 bases from J, with 17 bases between. CDR3 protein: CAWTGGTLVSTDTQYF. Here the CDR3 DNA reads TGTGCCTGGACAGGCGGGACTCTGGTTAGCACAGATACGCAGTATTTT.

V is TRBV6-1 and J is TRBJ2-7, with D maybe TRBD1 (6 bases). V was pared by 1 base and J by 3 bases, with 13 bases between. Germline assignment: CDR1 MNHNS and CDR2 SASEGT. The CDR3 is 15 amino acids. CDR3 sequence (DNA): TGTGCCAGCAGTGAAGAAAGGGTAGGGGGCTACGAGCAGTACTTC. It is translated as CASSEERVGGYEQYF.

This sequence joins TRBV20-1 and TRBJ1-1; D is unresolved. V lost 6 bases, J lost 0 bases, and 11 bases lay in between. This CDR3 comprises 13 residues. Germline CDR1 DFQATT, CDR2 SNEGSKA (reference sequence). CDR3 amino acids: CSATTELNTEAFF. The CDR3 DNA is TGCAGTGCGACAACTGAATTGAACACTGAAGCTTTCTTT.

This clonotype was detected many times. The chain employs TRBV19 and TRBJ2-7, with unresolved D. The V end lost 0 bases, the J end lost 3 bases, and 6 bases lay between the germline ends. The germline CDR1 and CDR2 sequences are LNHDA and SQIVND (reference sequence). The CDR3 sequence is 13 residues long. The DNA of the CDR3 is TGTGCCAGTAGTATAGACGACGGCTACGAGCAGTACTTC. It translates to CASSIDDGYEQYF. Full variable domain (rest looked up from reference TRBV19 and TRBJ2-7): DGGITQSPKYLFRKEGQNVTLSCEQNLNHDAMYWYRQDPGQGLRLIYYSQIVNDFQKGDIAEGYSVSREKKESFPLTVTSAQKNPTAFYLCASSIDDGYEQYFGPGTRLTVT.

There are many counts of this clonotype. The CDR3 bases are TGTGCCAGCAGAAGAGGGACTAGCGACACAGATACGCAGTATTTT. It codes for CASRRGTSDTDTQYF. The rearrangement links TRBV6-5 to TRBJ2-3, with 10 positions matching TRBD2. The CDR3 sequence is 15 residues long. The J segment lost 2 bases and the V segment lost 6 bases, leaving 5 bases of the junction unmatched. Germline CDR1 MNHEY, CDR2 SVGAGI.

This clonotype was seen repeatedly, ten times or more. The genes are TRBV19 and TRBJ2-2, with D tentatively TRBD2 (6 bases). Germline CDR1 is LNHDA and CDR2 is SQIVND (reference sequence). This CDR3 is 16 amino acids long. V was pared by 4 bases and J by 0 bases, with 12 bases between. Written as DNA, the CDR3 is TGTGCCAGTAGTAGCCGACTAGGGGCGAACACCGGGGAGCTGTTTTTT. Protein product: CASSSRLGANTGELFF.

This clonotype has only a few counts. This chain links TRBV28 with TRBJ2-4; the D is unclear. V shed 5 bases and J shed 5 bases, with 7 bases lying between them. Germline V gene data show CDR1 as MDHEN and CDR2 as SYDVKM. The CDR3 loop spans 12 amino acids. For the CDR3, the DNA is TGTGCCAGCAGTCAATGGGAAAACATTCAGTACTTC. Its translation is CASSQWENIQYF.

This chain connects TRBV5-1 to TRBJ2-7; 8 nucleotides line up with TRBD2. The CDR3 consists of 14 residues. Germline V CDR1 and CDR2: SGHRS, YFSETQ. Losses at the gene ends were 5 bases for V and 6 bases for J; bases not matched to a gene: 10. The CDR3 sequence is CASRLTGGEGEQYF. The CDR3 DNA reads TGCGCCAGCAGACTGACGGGAGGGGAGGGCGAGCAGTACTTC.

The chain is built from TRBV4-1 and TRBJ2-2; perhaps TRBD2 as D (5 bases). Trimming pared 0 bases from V and 6 bases from J, leaving 11 bases between. Germline loops: CDR1 MGHRA, CDR2 YSYEKL. The CDR3 is made up of 15 amino acids. CDR3 nucleotide sequence: TGCGCCAGCAGCCAAGATCAGCTAGCCCCCGGGGAGCTGTTTTTT. Protein product: CASSQDQLAPGELFF.

This clonotype was recorded many times. V and J are TRBV6-2 or TRBV6-3 and TRBJ2-5; TRBD2 might be the D (5 bases). CDR3 length: 11 amino acids. V lost 7 bases and J lost 10, with 13 bases in between. The V gene's germline CDR1 is MNHEY and CDR2 SVGEGT. The CDR3 DNA reads as TGTGCCAGCACTAACAGCGGTCGCCAGTACTTC. Translating gives CASTNSGRQYF.

This clonotype occurred many times. This CDR3 reads CAWSGGREPGANVLTF. DNA of the CDR3: TGTGCCTGGAGTGGGGGGCGGGAGCCTGGGGCCAACGTCCTGACTTTC. The chain combines TRBV30 with TRBJ2-6, with D possibly being TRBD2 (7 bases). Germline CDR1 is GTSNPN and CDR2 is SVGIG (reference sequence). This CDR3 spans 16 amino acids. V lost 1 base, J lost 2 bases, and 12 bases lay in between.

At least ten counts were recorded for this clonotype. In nucleotides, the CDR3 is TGTGCCAGCTCACCACCGACATCCAAGACCCAGTACTTC. Translated, it gives CASSPPTSKTQYF. The chain employs TRBV18 and TRBJ2-5; D not resolved. The CDR3 covers 13 residues. The V gene lost 0 bases and the J gene lost 6 bases, with 8 bases spanning the gap. Germline V gives CDR1 KGHSH, CDR2 LQKENI.

This rearrangement joins TRBV12-3 or TRBV12-4 to TRBJ2-7; 7 bases agree with TRBD1. The CDR3 consists of 14 residues. The V gene end was trimmed by 7 bases and the J gene end by 3 bases; junction bases not matched to a gene: 9. The CDR3 loop is CASTTDRNYYEQYF. The CDR3, as DNA: TGTGCCAGCACTACGGACAGGAACTACTACGAGCAGTACTTC.

The V and J genes are TRBV19 and TRBJ2-2; weak D call: TRBD1 (6 bases). Germline V gene data show CDR1 as LNHDA and CDR2 as SQIVND (reference sequence). The V and J ends lost 9 bases and 4 bases respectively, with 18 bases between them. The CDR3 is 15 amino acids. The CDR3 nucleotides are TGTGCCAGCACCCTACAGGGAGCGGCCACCGGGGAGCTGTTTTTT. Protein sequence: CASTLQGAATGELFF. Based on the CDR3 plus reference TRBV19 and TRBJ2-2, the full variable domain is DGGITQSPKYLFRKEGQNVTLSCEQNLNHDAMYWYRQDPGQGLRLIYYSQIVNDFQKGDIAEGYSVSREKKESFPLTVTSAQKNPTAFYLCASTLQGAATGELFFGEGSRLTVL.

In this sample, this clonotype turned up many times. V is TRBV25-1 and J is TRBJ1-2; D is unclear. V dropped 1 base and J dropped 4 bases, with 4 bases sitting between them. The CDR3 is 12 residues long. Germline V gene lookup returns CDR1 MGHDK and CDR2 SYGVNS. CDR3 bases: TGTGCCAGCAGTGAATTTAGCTATGGCTACACCTTC. Protein product: CASSEFSYGYTF.

Worth noting for this clonotype: The junction does not match germline at one end; this may be a read error. The V gene is TRBV20-1, the J gene TRBJ2-7, with D tentatively TRBD1 (6 bases). The CDR3 covers 16 residues. CDR1 and CDR2 (germline): DFQATT, SNEGSKA (reference sequence). CDR3 nucleotide sequence: TGCAGTGCTAGAGATAGGAGCCCAGGGGCTAACTACGGGCAGTACTTC. It is translated as CSARDRSPGANYGQYF.